These 31 T cell receptor beta chains share one sample of origin, sequenced in a study of cytomegalovirus exposure and HLA in healthy donors. Both 60 Vbeta primers and 13 Jbeta primers went into the PCR. Sequencing used immunoSEQ multiplex PCR; TCRdb keeps in-frame clones, though not all of them. The sample has roughly 160,000 clones, roughly 80% seen once. Sequencing used PBMCs. These receptors came from a boy aged 2-15 years in good health and CMV-seronegative.

This clone was detected only once. The chain employs TRBV9 and TRBJ2-3, with TRBD2 as a possible D gene (6 bases). The CDR3 runs to 16 residues. V lost 0 bases, J lost 2 bases, and 13 bases lay in between. CDR1 is SGDLS, CDR2 YYNGEE, per germline. CDR3 bases: TGTGCCAGCAGCGTAGATAATAGCGGCACCACAGATACGCAGTATTTT. This encodes CASSVDNSGTTDTQYF. The whole variable domain, remainder taken from reference TRBV9 and TRBJ2-3, is DSGVTQTPKHLITATGQRVTLRCSPRSGDLSVYWYQQSLDQGLQFLIQYYNGEERAKGNILERFSAQQFPDLHSELNLSSLELGDSALYFCASSVDNSGTTDTQYFGPGTRLTVL.

The chain carries TRBV28 and TRBJ2-7, with 9 bases identical to TRBD2. V gave up 6 bases and J gave up 4 bases; unmatched junction bases: 10. CDR3 size: 15 residues. Germline loops: CDR1 MDHEN, CDR2 SYDVKM. The CDR3 nucleotides are TGTGCCAGCAGCTATTCTCGACTAGCGGTATACGAGCAGTACTTC. Translating gives CASSYSRLAVYEQYF.

This chain connects TRBV28 to TRBJ2-7; 12 nucleotides align to TRBD1. CDR3 length: 14 residues. Germline V gene data show CDR1 as MDHEN and CDR2 as SYDVKM. V lost 3 bases and J lost 7; bases outside the gene matches: 4. CDR3 DNA: TGTGCCAGCAGTTTCGGGACAGGGGGCGAGGAGCAGTACTTC. This encodes CASSFGTGGEEQYF.

This chain connects TRBV7-6 to TRBJ1-4, with 11 bases matching TRBD1. This CDR3 spans 19 amino acids. Trimming cost V 0 bases and J 7 bases; bases outside gene matches: 13. From germline, CDR1 is SGHVS and CDR2 FNYEAQ. This CDR3 is CASSLARDRGIIKGEKLFF. In nucleotides, the CDR3 is TGTGCCAGCAGCTTAGCTCGGGACAGGGGGATTATAAAGGGTGAAAAACTGTTTTTT.

The chain carries TRBV27 and TRBJ2-1; D unclear. There are 17 residues in the CDR3. CDR1 is MNHEY, CDR2 SMNVEV, per germline (reference sequence). Trimming took off 0 bases at V and 0 bases at J, with 12 bases between the two ends. The CDR3 DNA reads TGTGCCAGCAGTTTATCCGGTTCCGGGTTCTCCTACAATGAGCAGTTCTTC. Translation: CASSLSGSGFSYNEQFF.

This clone was seen only once. This chain uses TRBV19 with TRBJ2-7, with 7 positions matching TRBD2. The CDR3 length is 14 residues. Germline assignment: CDR1 LNHDA and CDR2 SQIVND (reference sequence). With 2 bases clipped from V and 5 bases from J, the junction kept 6 bases outside the gene matches. The CDR3 loop is CASSIQGGLNEQYF. DNA for the CDR3: TGTGCCAGTAGTATACAGGGAGGGCTTAACGAGCAGTACTTC.

The sample holds a few counts of this clone. The V gene is TRBV10-1, the J gene TRBJ2-3, with a tentative D call TRBD1 (5 bases). The CDR3 runs to 13 residues. CDR1 is WNHNN and CDR2 is SYGVQD in the germline V gene (reference sequence). V shed 6 bases and J shed 6 bases, with 13 bases lying between them. As DNA, the CDR3 is TGCGCCAGCAGCAATAGGGGTAGGGATACGCAGTATTTT. This codes for CASSNRGRDTQYF.

This clone was detected a few times. The chain combines TRBV25-1 with TRBJ1-1, with D possibly being TRBD1 (6 bases). Germline V gives CDR1 MGHDK, CDR2 SYGVNS. The V end lost 2 bases, the J end lost 8 bases, and 15 bases lay between the germline ends. The length of the CDR3 is 14 residues. The DNA of the CDR3 is TGTGCCAGCAGTGAACGAACAGGGCGGAGCGAAGCTTTCTTT. It is translated as CASSERTGRSEAFF.

V usage is TRBV9 and J usage is TRBJ1-6; TRBD1 aligns across 12 bases. This CDR3 spans 17 amino acids. Germline V gene lookup returns CDR1 SGDLS and CDR2 YYNGEE. With V trimmed by 0 bases and J by 9 bases, 7 bases remained unmatched. Here the CDR3 DNA reads TGTGCCAGCAGCGTAGCCGGGACAGGGGGCCAGGGTTCACCCCTCCACTTT. Its translation: CASSVAGTGGQGSPLHF.

This clone has just one count. The chain employs TRBV29-1 and TRBJ2-5; D is undetermined. This CDR3 has 15 residues. Germline loops: CDR1 SQVTM, CDR2 ANQGSEA. The V gene lost 5 bases and the J gene lost 11 bases, with 27 bases spanning the gap. The CDR3 spells CSVRPSLLSRAEQYF. The CDR3 DNA reads as TGCAGCGTTCGGCCATCCCTCCTCAGTCGCGCGGAGCAGTACTTC.

The gene calls are TRBV10-3 and TRBJ1-3; no definite D call. The V gene's germline CDR1 is ENHRY and CDR2 SYGVKD. The CDR3 runs 12 residues. Deletions cut 10 bases from V and 6 bases from J, with 13 bases between. CDR3 bases: TGTGCCACCGCCCCTAACGAAAACACCATATATTTT. It specifies CATAPNENTIYF.

This rearrangement joins TRBV2 to TRBJ2-1; 10 bases line up with TRBD2. The CDR3 has 15 amino acids. CDR1 and CDR2 (germline): SNHLY, FYNNEI. The V segment lost 5 bases and the J segment 1 base; nucleotides outside the gene matches: 2. The CDR3 is CASSWTSGSYNEQFF. CDR3 bases: TGTGCCAGCAGTTGGACTAGCGGATCCTACAATGAGCAGTTCTTC. The whole variable domain, filled in from reference TRBV2 and TRBJ2-1, reads EPEVTQTPSHQVTQMGQEVILRCVPISNHLYFYWYRQILGQKVEFLVSFYNNEISEKSEIFDDQFSVERPDGSNFTLKIRSTKLEDSAMYFCASSWTSGSYNEQFFGPGTRLTVL.

This clone was detected only once. The CDR3 spells CASSAYREFTDTQYF. The CDR3 bases are TGCGCCAGCAGCGCATACAGGGAATTCACAGATACGCAGTATTTT. J is TRBJ2-3 and V is TRBV5-1; D perhaps matches TRBD1 (6 bases). CDR1 is SGHRS and CDR2 is YFSETQ in the germline V gene. Trimming pared 4 bases from V and 2 bases from J, leaving 14 bases between. The CDR3 sequence is 15 residues long.

Written as DNA, the CDR3 is TGTGCCAGCAGCCCGGGCCAGGGGTCTTACGAGCAGTACTTC. Residues: CASSPGQGSYEQYF. The V call is TRBV2, the J call TRBJ2-7, with D perhaps TRBD1 (6 bases). The CDR3 runs 14 residues. The germline gives CDR1 SNHLY, CDR2 FYNNEI. Trimming left V 6 bases short and J 4 bases short, with 16 bases between.

The genes are TRBV4-1 and TRBJ1-3, with TRBD1 matching 7 bases. V was pared by 1 base and J by 2 bases, with 5 bases of the junction left unmatched. This CDR3 is built from 16 residues. The germline V gene has CDR1 MGHRA and CDR2 YSYEKL. The CDR3 loop is CASSQAPQGAGNTIYF. The CDR3 DNA reads as TGCGCCAGCAGCCAAGCACCCCAGGGGGCTGGAAACACCATATATTTT.

The chain recombines TRBV6-5 with TRBJ1-1; 9 bases line up with TRBD1. CDR3 length: 14 residues. J lost 1 base, V lost 8 bases, and 5 bases had no gene match. CDR1 and CDR2 from the germline V gene are MNHEY and SVGAGI. CDR3 DNA: TGTGCCAGCTCTCGGGGACAGGGGAACACTGAAGCTTTCTTT. It is translated as CASSRGQGNTEAFF.

V usage is TRBV28 and J usage is TRBJ1-1, with D possibly TRBD1 on 6 matching bases. CDR3 length equals 18 residues. Germline CDR1 reads MDHEN; CDR2 reads SYDVKM. The V gene lost 5 bases and the J gene lost 3 bases, with 25 bases spanning the gap. This CDR3 is CASSDSPFNGGLYTEAFF. The CDR3 bases are TGTGCCAGCAGTGATAGCCCTTTCAATGGGGGCCTTTACACTGAAGCTTTCTTT.

The chain links TRBV5-4 to TRBJ2-1; D is possibly TRBD2 (6 bases). This CDR3 contains 14 residues. V was clipped by 4 bases and J by 6 bases, with 14 bases between them. Per the germline V gene, CDR1 is SGHNT and CDR2 is YYREEE (reference sequence). The CDR3 here is CASSRFTSTNEQFF. In DNA, the CDR3 is TGTGCCAGCAGCCGATTTACTAGCACCAATGAGCAGTTCTTC.

The CDR3 here is CAWTRVPETQYF. The CDR3 bases are TGTGCCTGGACGAGGGTCCCCGAGACCCAGTACTTC. The chain combines TRBV30 with TRBJ2-5; weak D call: TRBD2 (5 bases). Germline assignment: CDR1 GTSNPN and CDR2 SVGIG (reference sequence). The V gene lost 4 bases and the J gene lost 5 bases, with 11 bases spanning the gap. The CDR3 spans 12 residues.

This clone came up once. V usage is TRBV5-6 and J usage is TRBJ2-2; 14 nucleotides align to TRBD2. The germline CDR1 and CDR2 sequences are SGHDT and YYEEEE. Trimming removed 4 bases from V and 8 bases from J; junction bases left unmatched: 10. The CDR3 contains 17 residues. CDR3 residues: CASSVPGLAGVRGELFF. In DNA form, the CDR3 reads TGTGCCAGCAGCGTCCCGGGACTAGCGGGAGTTCGTGGGGAGCTGTTTTTT.

The CDR3 nucleotides are TGCGCCAGCAGCCAGATGGGACTGACACAAGAGACCCAGTACTTC. Translating gives CASSQMGLTQETQYF. V gene TRBV4-1 combines with J gene TRBJ2-5; tentative D call: TRBD2 (6 bases). Germline CDR1 reads MGHRA; CDR2 reads YSYEKL. The CDR3 covers 15 residues. V lost 3 bases to trimming and J lost 2 bases, with 13 bases between them.

The rearrangement links TRBV28 to TRBJ2-4, with D possibly matching TRBD1 (6 bases). The length of the CDR3 is 14 residues. Germline CDR1 MDHEN, CDR2 SYDVKM. Trimming removed 6 bases at V and 2 bases at J, with 11 bases between. CDR3 sequence: CASSHGQTKNIQYF. CDR3 coding DNA: TGTGCCAGCAGCCACGGACAGACCAAAAACATTCAGTACTTC.

The rearrangement joins TRBV7-2 to TRBJ2-5; 8 positions match TRBD2. In germline, CDR1 is SGHTA, CDR2 FQGNSA. The CDR3 totals 15 residues. V was pared by 3 bases and J by 5 bases, with 8 bases of the junction left unmatched. The CDR3 DNA reads TGTGCCAGCAGCTTTTCAGCGGGAGTAGGGGAGACCCAGTACTTC. This sequence encodes CASSFSAGVGETQYF. The whole variable domain, remainder taken from reference TRBV7-2 and TRBJ2-5, is GAGVSQSPSNKVTEKGKDVELRCDPISGHTALYWYRQSLGQGLEFLIYFQGNSAPDKSGLPSDRFSAERTGGSVSTLTIQRTQQEDSAVYLCASSFSAGVGETQYFGPGTRLLVL.

V gene TRBV19 combines with J gene TRBJ1-1; D unclear. The CDR3 length is 14 residues. Germline-derived CDR1 and CDR2 are LNHDA and SQIVND (reference sequence). V lost 5 bases and J 1 base, leaving 11 bases between the germline ends. The CDR3 sequence: CASSLIHWNTEAFF. The CDR3 nucleotides are TGTGCCAGTAGTCTTATTCACTGGAACACTGAAGCTTTCTTT.

The V and J genes are TRBV28 and TRBJ2-5, with TRBD2 matching over 15 bases. The germline V gene has CDR1 MDHEN and CDR2 SYDVKM. The CDR3 extends over 20 amino acids. The trim removed 6 bases at V and 3 bases at J, leaving 17 bases unmatched. The CDR3 DNA follows: TGTGCCAGCAGCCACCCGGGACTAGCGGGAGGTCCCTCTGTGAAAGAGACCCAGTACTTC. Its protein is CASSHPGLAGGPSVKETQYF.

The chain combines TRBV19 with TRBJ1-1, with 8 bases lining up with TRBD1. Trimming removed 1 base from V and 4 bases from J; junction bases left unmatched: 11. The CDR3 has 17 amino acids. Germline CDR1 reads LNHDA; CDR2 reads SQIVND (reference sequence). CDR3 nucleotide sequence: TGTGCCAGTAGTATAGGGAGACAGGGGAGGTTCGGCACTGAAGCTTTCTTT. Translation gives CASSIGRQGRFGTEAFF.

Turning to this clone: Germline and junction disagree at one end, which may indicate a read error. The rearrangement joins TRBV7-7 to TRBJ2-7, with 9 bases aligning to TRBD1. The germline gives CDR1 SSHAT, CDR2 FNYEAQ (reference sequence). This CDR3 comprises 14 residues. CDR3 coding DNA: TGTGCTAGCAGCCCGACAGGGGGGACCTACGAGCAGTACTTC. Its translation is CASSPTGGTYEQYF.

In its sample, this clone was seen once. The rearrangement joins TRBV6-5 to TRBJ1-2, with 9 nucleotides matching TRBD1. V trimming: 7 bases; J trimming: 5 bases; junction bases outside the gene matches: 2. CDR3 length: 12 amino acids. Germline V gene sequence: CDR1 MNHEY, CDR2 SVGAGI. CDR3 sequence (DNA): TGTGCCAGCACCGACAGGGGGTATGGCTACACCTTC. This encodes CASTDRGYGYTF.

V gene TRBV19 combines with J gene TRBJ2-4, with 13 bases aligning to TRBD2. Per germline, CDR1 LNHDA and CDR2 SQIVND (reference sequence). CDR3 size: 16 residues. V was clipped by 4 bases and J by 6 bases; unmatched bases: 6. The chain's CDR3 is CASSTGLAGVTNIQYF. The CDR3 DNA is TGTGCCAGTAGTACTGGACTAGCGGGAGTCACAAACATTCAGTACTTC.

Written as DNA, the CDR3 is TGTGCCAGCAGTCTCACTAGAGACCCTAGGGAGCAGTACTTC. It specifies CASSLTRDPREQYF. This chain links TRBV28 with TRBJ2-7, with a tentative D call TRBD2 (5 bases). V lost 5 bases and J lost 7, with 18 bases in between. Per germline, CDR1 MDHEN and CDR2 SYDVKM. This CDR3 comprises 14 residues. Variable domain in full (rest from reference TRBV28 and TRBJ2-7): DVKVTQSSRYLVKRTGEKVFLECVQDMDHENMFWYRQDPGLGLRLIYFSYDVKMKEKGDIPEGYSVSREKKERFSLILESASTNQTSMYLCASSLTRDPREQYFGPGTRLTVT.

This chain joins TRBV5-1 and TRBJ1-1, with D hard to call. The length of the CDR3 is 14 residues. V was cut by 2 bases and J by 1 base, with 9 bases left in between. CDR1 is SGHRS, CDR2 YFSETQ, per germline. CDR3 in amino acids: CASSFLSRNTEAFF. CDR3 in DNA: TGCGCCAGCAGCTTTTTATCCAGGAACACTGAAGCTTTCTTT.